The 25 T cell receptor beta chains below come from one sample, sequenced in a study of OX40 agonist ivuxolimab in advanced cancers. Sequencing used immunoSEQ multiplex PCR; TCRdb keeps in-frame clones, though not all of them. The data hold 55,000 to 75,000 clones, with about 91% observed a single time. Sequenced here: CD4+ or CD8+ T cells sorted from blood, sampled in a trial of the OX40 agonist ivuxolimab. These receptors were collected from an adult with an advanced solid tumor such as melanoma, head and neck, liver or kidney cancer.

The chain joins TRBV9 to TRBJ2-5; 11 nucleotides match TRBD2. The trim removed 4 bases at V and 1 base at J, leaving 6 bases unmatched. Germline V gene lookup returns CDR1 SGDLS and CDR2 YYNGEE. The CDR3 sequence is 16 residues long. CDR3: CASSIGTSGFQETQYF. As DNA, the CDR3 is TGTGCCAGCAGCATCGGGACTAGCGGATTCCAAGAGACCCAGTACTTC.

The gene calls are TRBV11-2 and TRBJ1-5; possibly TRBD1 for D (5 bases). This CDR3 has 13 residues. Germline V lookup: CDR1 SGHAT, CDR2 FQNNGV. Trimming left V 3 bases short and J 5 bases short, with 8 bases between. DNA for the CDR3: TGTGCCAGCAGCTTGCGGGGGGATCAGCCCCAGCATTTT. Its translation: CASSLRGDQPQHF. The full variable domain, its missing parts supplied by reference TRBV11-2 and TRBJ1-5, is EAGVAQSPRYKIIEKRQSVAFWCNPISGHATLYWYQQILGQGPKLLIQFQNNGVVDDSQLPKDRFSAERLKGVDSTLKIQPAKLEDSAVYLCASSLRGDQPQHFGDGTRLSIL.

This clone has more than one count but fewer than ten. J is TRBJ2-1 and V is TRBV5-1, with a possible D match to TRBD2 (6 bases). V was shortened by 1 base and J by 0 bases, with 8 bases between the two germline ends. CDR3 length equals 15 residues. Germline CDR1 reads SGHRS; CDR2 reads YFSETQ. The CDR3 sequence is CASSLTGSSYNEQFF. DNA for the CDR3: TGCGCCAGCAGCTTGACCGGGAGCTCCTACAATGAGCAGTTCTTC.

The chain joins TRBV7-2 to TRBJ2-7; D gene ambiguous. Germline CDR1 and CDR2: SGHTA and FQGNSA. The V end lost 5 bases, the J end lost 1 base, and 6 bases lay between the germline ends. CDR3 length: 12 amino acids. CDR3 coding DNA: TGTGCCAGCAGCCCGCTTTCCTACGAGCAGTACTTC. Protein: CASSPLSYEQYF.

The chain is built from TRBV7-6 and TRBJ2-1; D might be TRBD2 (6 bases). The germline gives CDR1 SGHVS, CDR2 FNYEAQ. This CDR3 region has 14 residues. The V end lost 3 bases, the J end lost 4 bases, and 10 bases lay between the germline ends. CDR3 amino acids: CASSFGGRYNEQFF. CDR3 coding DNA: TGTGCCAGCAGCTTCGGAGGGCGGTACAATGAGCAGTTCTTC.

The chain is built from TRBV27 and TRBJ2-5; 10 nucleotides agree with TRBD2. The CDR3 loop spans 15 amino acids. V was pared by 6 bases and J by 1 base, with 5 bases of the junction left unmatched. Looked up from germline, CDR1 is MNHEY and CDR2 is SMNVEV (reference sequence). CDR3 in amino acids: CASRSLAGFQETQYF. CDR3 sequence (DNA): TGTGCCAGCAGGTCACTAGCGGGGTTCCAAGAGACCCAGTACTTC.

V usage is TRBV19 and J usage is TRBJ2-7; 10 positions match TRBD1. The length of the CDR3 is 15 residues. Trimming at V came to 5 bases and at J to 4 bases, leaving 8 bases not matched to a gene. Germline values: CDR1 LNHDA, CDR2 SQIVND (reference sequence). Here the CDR3 reads CASSPGQGEVYEQYF. CDR3 coding DNA: TGTGCCAGTAGTCCCGGACAGGGGGAAGTATACGAGCAGTACTTC.

The CDR3: CASSSATGRVEKLFF. CDR3 DNA: TGTGCCAGCAGCTCCGCGACAGGGAGAGTTGAAAAACTGTTTTTT. The V and J genes are TRBV7-9 and TRBJ1-4, with 7 bases that match TRBD1. CDR1 and CDR2 from the germline V gene are SEHNR and FQNEAQ (reference sequence). Losses at the gene ends were 4 bases for V and 7 bases for J; bases not matched to a gene: 9. The length of the CDR3 is 15 residues. Complete variable domain (other parts from reference TRBV7-9 and TRBJ1-4): DTGVSQNPRHKITKRGQNVTFRCDPISEHNRLYWYRQTLGQGPEFLTYFQNEAQLEKSRLLSDRFSAERPKGSFSTLEIQRTEQGDSAMYLCASSSATGRVEKLFFGSGTQLSVL.

The CDR3 DNA sequence: TGTGCCAGCAGCGTAGTTGAGAGGGCCACAGATACGCAGTATTTT. Translating gives CASSVVERATDTQYF. The rearrangement joins TRBV9 to TRBJ2-3; TRBD2 is a possible D gene (5 bases). Germline CDR1 reads SGDLS; CDR2 reads YYNGEE. Between the trimmed V and J ends, which lost 0 bases and 2 bases, there was a span of 10 bases. This CDR3 spans 15 amino acids.

This clone appeared a few times. The J gene is TRBJ2-5, the V gene TRBV5-1; the D is unclear. Deletions cut 3 bases from V and 7 bases from J, with 10 bases between. The CDR3 extends over 12 amino acids. Germline loops: CDR1 SGHRS, CDR2 YFSETQ. The CDR3 DNA reads TGCGCCAGCAGCTCATTCGTTGGGACCCAGTACTTC. Protein: CASSSFVGTQYF.

This clone was observed once. The chain uses TRBV7-9 and TRBJ2-1, with D hard to call. With 8 bases removed from V and 0 bases from J, the gap between germline ends came to 11 bases. This CDR3 has 14 amino acids. CDR1 SEHNR and CDR2 FQNEAQ come from the germline V gene (reference sequence). CDR3 residues: CASGNSNSYNEQFF. CDR3 sequence (DNA): TGTGCCAGCGGCAACAGTAACTCCTACAATGAGCAGTTCTTC.

The genes are TRBV10-1 and TRBJ2-7, with 12 bases identical to TRBD2. Germline CDR1 WNHNN, CDR2 SYGVQD (reference sequence). The CDR3 consists of 16 residues. V lost 8 bases and J lost 2; bases outside the gene matches: 10. The CDR3 region is CASPSWTSGDTYEQYF. In DNA, the CDR3 is TGCGCCAGCCCTAGCTGGACTAGCGGGGATACCTACGAGCAGTACTTC.

The chain carries TRBV2 and TRBJ2-7; 10 nucleotides match TRBD2. CDR1 is SNHLY, CDR2 FYNNEI, per germline. V was clipped by 1 base and J by 5 bases; unmatched bases: 8. This CDR3 is built from 16 residues. The CDR3 DNA sequence: TGTGCCAGCAGTGAAGGTTCTAGCGGGAGATTCGACGAGCAGTACTTC. As protein: CASSEGSSGRFDEQYF.

CDR3 amino acids: CASSFGLYPESGANVLTF. Written as DNA, the CDR3 is TGTGCCAGCAGTTTTGGACTGTACCCTGAGTCTGGGGCCAACGTCCTGACTTTC. The chain joins TRBV27 to TRBJ2-6, with D perhaps TRBD2 (5 bases). Germline V lookup: CDR1 MNHEY, CDR2 SMNVEV (reference sequence). This CDR3 comprises 18 residues. V lost 3 bases and J lost 1, with 16 bases in between.

The chain joins TRBV21-1 to TRBJ1-1; no DNA check was done on the table's D call, TRBD1. TRBV21-1 is tagged as a pseudogene. The CDR3 sequence is 19 residues long. The CDR3 DNA is TGTGCCAGCAGCAAAGCGATAAATATAGACAGGGGGCTGGGCACTGAAGCTTTCTTT. Translating gives CASSKAINIDRGLGTEAFF.

V usage is TRBV7-8 and J usage is TRBJ1-5; 7 bases match TRBD1. CDR1 and CDR2 (germline): SGHVS, FQNEAQ. The CDR3 has 14 amino acids. V trimming: 5 bases; J trimming: 3 bases; junction bases outside the gene matches: 4. CDR3 nucleotide sequence: TGTGCCAGCAGCCCGGGACAGTACAATCAGCCCCAGCATTTT. Protein: CASSPGQYNQPQHF.

V is TRBV7-8 and J is TRBJ2-2; D may correspond to TRBD1 or TRBD2 (6 bases each). Germline CDR1 is SGHVS and CDR2 is FQNEAQ. With 5 bases removed from V and 3 bases from J, the gap between germline ends came to 13 bases. CDR3 length equals 15 residues. CDR3 coding DNA: TGTGCCAGCAGCCCACAGGGACTCTACACCGGGGAGCTGTTTTTT. Translated: CASSPQGLYTGELFF.

This clone was seen only once. V gene TRBV28 combines with J gene TRBJ2-7; TRBD2 matches 12 bases. CDR1 is MDHEN, CDR2 SYDVKM, per germline. The CDR3 length is 16 residues. The trim removed 4 bases at V and 2 bases at J, leaving 6 bases unmatched. The CDR3 nucleotides are TGTGCCAGCAGTTCTATGACTAGCGGGAGTGCCTACGAGCAGTACTTC. Translated: CASSSMTSGSAYEQYF.

This clone was seen a single time. The gene calls are TRBV29-1 and TRBJ2-1; D not certain. Looked up from germline, CDR1 is SQVTM and CDR2 is ANQGSEA. The V gene lost 6 bases and the J gene lost 7 bases, with 10 bases spanning the gap. CDR3 length: 11 amino acids. The CDR3 DNA follows: TGCAGCGTCCCACTACCGAATGAGCAGTTCTTC. Protein: CSVPLPNEQFF.

This clone appeared a single time. V usage is TRBV13 and J usage is TRBJ2-2; D is unclear. Trimming shortened V by 5 bases and J by 0 bases, and 31 bases separated the two germline ends. Germline assignment: CDR1 PRHDT and CDR2 FYEKMQ (reference sequence). There are 22 residues in the CDR3. The CDR3 DNA is TGTGCCAGCAGCCTGCTAATCAGGTCGGCCCAAACCCAGTTCGCGAACACCGGGGAGCTGTTTTTT. This translates into CASSLLIRSAQTQFANTGELFF.

The chain recombines TRBV27 with TRBJ2-1, with 11 positions matching TRBD2. The trim removed 5 bases at V and 7 bases at J, leaving 13 bases unmatched. The CDR3 runs to 17 residues. CDR1 is MNHEY and CDR2 is SMNVEV in the germline V gene (reference sequence). The DNA for the CDR3 is TGTGCCAGCAGTCCAATTGGAGGGCTAGCGGGAGGTAATGAGCAGTTCTTC. This codes for CASSPIGGLAGGNEQFF.

The sample holds one count of this clone. The rearrangement joins TRBV6-1 to TRBJ2-3, with 11 positions matching TRBD2. After removal of 4 bases from V and 2 bases from J, the junction contained 2 bases not matched to a gene. CDR3 length: 15 amino acids. Germline V lookup: CDR1 MNHNS, CDR2 SASEGT. CDR3 in amino acids: CASSGLAGNTDTQYF. DNA for the CDR3: TGTGCCAGCAGTGGACTAGCGGGAAACACAGATACGCAGTATTTT.

This chain uses TRBV19 with TRBJ2-7; 10 nucleotides agree with TRBD2. CDR3 length: 13 residues. J gave up 6 bases and V 9 bases, and 8 bases lay outside the gene matches. Germline CDR1 reads LNHDA; CDR2 reads SQIVND (reference sequence). Here the CDR3 reads CASSTSGDAEQYF. The CDR3 nucleotides are TGTGCCAGCTCAACTAGCGGGGATGCCGAGCAGTACTTC.

The V gene is TRBV28, the J gene TRBJ2-5; 10 positions agree with TRBD1. V shed 6 bases, J shed 5 bases, and the junction held 3 bases outside the gene matches. Germline V gene sequence: CDR1 MDHEN, CDR2 SYDVKM. The CDR3 length is 13 residues. This CDR3 is CASRGQGPETQYF. CDR3 sequence (DNA): TGTGCCAGCAGGGGACAGGGGCCCGAGACCCAGTACTTC.

Concerning this clone itself: Other nucleotide sequences from this sample produce the same CDR3. V usage is TRBV27 and J usage is TRBJ2-7; 9 nucleotides agree with TRBD1. The CDR3 covers 14 residues. The junction had 2 bases not matched to a gene; V was cut back by 2 bases and J by 3 bases. The germline CDR1 and CDR2 sequences are MNHEY and SMNVEV (reference sequence). The CDR3 loop is CASSLRGQGYEQYF. CDR3 nucleotides: TGTGCCAGCAGTTTACGGGGACAGGGCTACGAGCAGTACTTC.